These 19 T cell receptor beta chains originate from one sample sequenced in a study of shared clonotypes between healthy human individuals. Here immunoSEQ multiplex PCR was the method, and the copy in TCRdb shows in-frame clones only, minus some. The sample includes 97,000 or so clones, around 47% of them seen just once. Material for sequencing was PBMCs. The source of these receptors is a woman between 40 and 50 years old in good health. Some clones in this sample may be carry-over from other donors' samples.

This clone has more than one count but fewer than ten. The V call is TRBV7-6, the J call TRBJ1-5; no clear D gene. Trimming cost V 0 bases and J 2 bases, with 11 bases left between them. Per germline, CDR1 SGHVS and CDR2 FNYEAQ. There are 16 residues in the CDR3. CDR3 DNA sequence: TGTGCCAGCAGCTTAGCCCCGGGTTGGGGCAATCAGCCCCAGCATTTT. Its translation: CASSLAPGWGNQPQHF.

This sequence joins TRBV6-5 and TRBJ2-2; D tentatively fits TRBD1 or TRBD2 (7 bases each). The V end lost 7 bases, the J end lost 3 bases, and 15 bases lay between the germline ends. The CDR3 contains 15 residues. CDR1 is MNHEY, CDR2 SVGAGI, per germline. CDR3 residues: CASKTGRVDTGELFF. In DNA form, the CDR3 reads TGTGCCAGCAAGACAGGGAGGGTGGACACCGGGGAGCTGTTTTTT.

This clone was observed many times. The chain links TRBV10-3 to TRBJ1-1; TRBD1 agrees at 7 bases. This CDR3 has 13 residues. CDR1 and CDR2 from the germline V gene are ENHRY and SYGVKD. The V and J ends lost 11 bases and 3 bases, in that order; junction bases with no gene match: 9. Here the CDR3 DNA reads TGTGCCGTTAGACAGGGTTTGGACACTGAAGCTTTCTTT. Encoded protein: CAVRQGLDTEAFF.

This clone was seen many times. The chain is built from TRBV5-1 and TRBJ1-6; D not resolved. Germline V gives CDR1 SGHRS, CDR2 YFSETQ. This CDR3 is 13 amino acids long. The V end was cut by 5 bases, the J end by 4 bases, with 7 bases between. CDR3 coding DNA: TGCGCCAGCAGTCCGGATTATAATTCACCCCTCCACTTT. Its translation: CASSPDYNSPLHF.

The J gene is TRBJ2-7, the V gene TRBV5-1; D gene uncertain. Trimming took 0 bases from V and 5 from J, leaving 12 bases between them. Germline CDR1 and CDR2: SGHRS and YFSETQ. This CDR3 region has 14 residues. CDR3 sequence reads: CASSLAFTNHEQYF. DNA of the CDR3: TGCGCCAGCAGCTTGGCCTTTACTAACCACGAGCAGTACTTC.

V and J are TRBV29-1 and TRBJ1-1; D might be TRBD1 (6 bases). The CDR3 has 13 amino acids. The germline V gene encodes CDR1 SQVTM and CDR2 ANQGSEA. V lost 7 bases and J lost 0, with 12 bases in between. The CDR3 sequence: CSAYRQVNTEAFF. The CDR3 DNA follows: TGCAGCGCCTACCGACAGGTGAACACTGAAGCTTTCTTT.

In its sample, this clone was seen a few times. The chain is built from TRBV6-6 and TRBJ1-2, with D maybe TRBD1 (6 bases). The CDR3 totals 12 residues. V was shortened by 7 bases and J by 8 bases, with 14 bases between the two germline ends. Germline CDR1 is MNHNY and CDR2 is SVGAGI (reference sequence). CDR3 DNA: TGTGCCAGCACCTACCGCAGGGGCGGCTACACCTTC. Translated, it gives CASTYRRGGYTF.

The V call is TRBV11-2, the J call TRBJ2-1; D possibly matches TRBD1 or TRBD2 (5 bases each). Germline values: CDR1 SGHAT, CDR2 FQNNGV. V was pared by 5 bases and J by 5 bases, with 13 bases between. The CDR3 totals 14 residues. CDR3 sequence reads: CASSLWDLNNEQFF. The DNA of the CDR3 is TGTGCCAGCAGCCTCTGGGACCTTAACAATGAGCAGTTCTTC.

The chain joins TRBV9 to TRBJ2-7; 9 bases align to TRBD2. J lost 5 bases, V lost 4 bases, and 7 bases had no gene match. The CDR3 extends over 14 amino acids. Germline CDR1 reads SGDLS; CDR2 reads YYNGEE. The CDR3 protein is CASSYGLASHEQYF. The CDR3 DNA follows: TGTGCCAGCAGCTATGGACTAGCGAGTCACGAGCAGTACTTC.

Notes on this clone: A far larger clone is only one base removed, so a read error is likely. The V call is TRBV7-2, the J call TRBJ1-2; 7 nucleotides line up with TRBD1. This CDR3 has 12 residues. The germline gives CDR1 SGHTA, CDR2 FQGNSA. CDR3 DNA: TGTGCCGGCAGCGTCGGACAGGCTAGCTACACCTTC. Amino acids: CAGSVGQASYTF.

About this clone itself: One base away lies a much larger clone, so this may be a sequencing read error. The chain employs TRBV27 and TRBJ2-1, with D possibly TRBD2 on 5 matching bases. CDR3 length: 16 residues. CDR1 is MNHEY and CDR2 is SMNVEV in the germline V gene (reference sequence). Trimming removed 5 bases from V and 3 bases from J, with 17 bases in between. CDR3 sequence (DNA): TGTGCCAGCAGTCCTGCCCTAGCTGTTTGCTACAATGAGCAGTTCTTC. This gives the protein CASSPALAVCYNEQFF.

The V gene is TRBV4-2, the J gene TRBJ2-5; D may match TRBD1 or TRBD2 (6 bases each). The DNA matches TRBJ2-7 better at its end, which makes the J call doubtful. The CDR3 is 16 amino acids. Looked up from germline, CDR1 is LGHNA and CDR2 is YNFKEQ. The DNA for the CDR3 is TGTGCCAGCAGCCAATCGGTCGGGGGCGGCGTGTACGAGCAGTACTTC. Its protein product is CASSQSVGGGVYEQYF.

This chain joins TRBV4-3 and TRBJ2-7, with TRBD2 matching over 10 bases. The germline V gene has CDR1 LGHNA and CDR2 YSLEER. The CDR3 spans 16 residues. Trimming cost V 1 base and J 2 bases; bases outside gene matches: 5. The CDR3 coding sequence is TGCGCCAGCAGCCAAGCATTTACTAGCGGGGCCTACGAGCAGTACTTC. This sequence encodes CASSQAFTSGAYEQYF.

Many counts were recorded for this clone. The J gene is TRBJ1-2, the V gene TRBV19; unclear D gene. The CDR3 loop spans 13 amino acids. V was trimmed by 0 bases and J by 5 bases, leaving 7 bases between them. Germline V gives CDR1 LNHDA, CDR2 SQIVND (reference sequence). As DNA, the CDR3 is TGTGCCAGTAGTATAGATACAGAATATGGCTACACCTTC. Protein sequence: CASSIDTEYGYTF.

The chain employs TRBV30 and TRBJ2-1; 7 bases are shared with TRBD1. This CDR3 comprises 12 residues. CDR1 GTSNPN and CDR2 SVGIG come from the germline V gene (reference sequence). J gave up 9 bases and V 5 bases, and 7 bases lay outside the gene matches. The CDR3 sequence: CAWRRAGGEQFF. The CDR3 DNA is TGTGCCTGGCGCAGGGCAGGGGGTGAGCAGTTCTTC.

The chain links TRBV7-9 to TRBJ2-3; D remains unclear. The CDR3 has 12 residues. V was shortened by 6 bases and J by 2 bases, with 6 bases between the two germline ends. The germline V gene has CDR1 SEHNR and CDR2 FQNEAQ (reference sequence). In nucleotides, the CDR3 is TGTGCCAGCAGTCGAGACACAGATACGCAGTATTTT. This sequence encodes CASSRDTDTQYF. The full variable domain, its missing parts supplied by reference TRBV7-9 and TRBJ2-3, is DTGVSQNPRHKITKRGQNVTFRCDPISEHNRLYWYRQTLGQGPEFLTYFQNEAQLEKSRLLSDRFSAERPKGSFSTLEIQRTEQGDSAMYLCASSRDTDTQYFGPGTRLTVL.

This clone has ten or more counts. CDR3 nucleotide sequence: TGCGCCAGCAGCTGGGAAGCTACAGTTACCTACGAGCAGTACTTC. Translating it yields CASSWEATVTYEQYF. The V and J genes are TRBV5-1 and TRBJ2-7; no definite D call. CDR1 is SGHRS and CDR2 is YFSETQ in the germline V gene. CDR3 length: 15 residues. The V end was cut by 3 bases, the J end by 2 bases, with 15 bases between.

In this sample, this clone turned up once. CDR3 DNA: TGTGCCAGCAGCTGGGGACAGGGTGGCTTATACGAGCAGTACTTC. Its translation is CASSWGQGGLYEQYF. This chain joins TRBV5-6 and TRBJ2-7, with 9 bases that match TRBD1. In germline, CDR1 is SGHDT, CDR2 YYEEEE. The CDR3 loop spans 15 amino acids. The V and J ends lost 3 bases and 4 bases, in that order; junction bases with no gene match: 8.

This clone has ten or more counts. The V gene is TRBV30, the J gene TRBJ2-7; TRBD2 aligns across 10 bases. Germline-derived CDR1 and CDR2 are GTSNPN and SVGIG (reference sequence). Trimming at V came to 2 bases and at J to 4 bases, leaving 5 bases not matched to a gene. This CDR3 is 14 amino acids long. The CDR3: CAWSRGLAIYEQYF. CDR3 nucleotides: TGTGCCTGGAGTAGGGGACTAGCGATATACGAGCAGTACTTC.